This is a list of T cell receptor beta chains from one sample in a study of blood T cells in healthy people across ages. TCRdb reanalysed the 5' RACE reads using MiXCR and keeps one entry per CDR3 protein. The data show some 700,000 distinct CDR3 sequences, more than 40% seen once. Material: blood. Receptor source: a woman aged 60 to 75 in good health. CDR3s include the opening cysteine and the closing phenylalanine or tryptophan. The D gene is left open where the match is weak. Some rows have no size entry. The others give once, few or many, or a class for an expanded clone.

d_call clone_size j_call v_call cdr3_nt cdr3_aa
NA few TRBJ1-2 TRBV28 TGTGCCAGCACGGAGCCCCTTCGAGATGGCTACACCTTC CASTEPLRDGYTF
NA few TRBJ1-1 TRBV3-1 TGTGCCAGCAGCGCGGAGTGGGCGGGGACTGAAGCTTTCTTT CASSAEWAGTEAFF
NA few TRBJ2-6 TRBV7-3 TGTGCCAGCAGCGAAAGGCCAGGGAGCTCTGGGGCCAACGTCCTGACTTTC CASSERPGSSGANVLTF
NA few TRBJ2-3 TRBV7-2 TGTGCCAGCAGCCTTGACCCAGATACGCAGTATTTT CASSLDPDTQYF
NA NA TRBJ1-1 TRBV20-1 TGCAGTGCTAGAGTTCCCGGGTCCAACACTGAAGCTTTCTTT CSARVPGSNTEAFF
NA NA TRBJ2-1 TRBV6-5 TGTGCCAGCACAGGAGACTACGACAATGAGCAGTTCTTC CASTGDYDNEQFF
TRBD2 NA TRBJ2-7 TRBV7-6 TGTGCCAGCAGCCGCGGACTAGCGGGACTTTCTTCCTACGAGCAGTACTTC CASSRGLAGLSSYEQYF
TRBD1 NA TRBJ2-1 TRBV29-1 TGCAGCGCCAGGACAGGGATGACGGCCCCTTCCTACAATGAGCAGTTCTTC CSARTGMTAPSYNEQFF
NA NA TRBJ2-3 TRBV27 TGTGCCAGCAGTTTAAAGGCAGCCCCTATCCCAGATACGCAGTATTTT CASSLKAAPIPDTQYF
NA few TRBJ1-4 TRBV29-1 TGCAGCGTGACTACAGCCAGTGGAAAACTGTTTTTT CSVTTASGKLFF
NA NA TRBJ2-1 TRBV6-6 TGTGCCAGCAGGGACTTTGAGCAGTTCTTC CASRDFEQFF
NA NA TRBJ2-7 TRBV24-1 TGTGCCACCCGGGTGGCAGGGAAAACCCACGAGCAGTACTTC CATRVAGKTHEQYF
NA NA TRBJ2-7 TRBV2 TGTGCCAGCAACGGACCTCCTAGAGGGTTCTCCTACGAGCAGTACTTC CASNGPPRGFSYEQYF
NA NA TRBJ2-7 TRBV3-1 TGTGCCAGCAGCAACTTTGCACGCGCCTACGAGCAGTACTTC CASSNFARAYEQYF
TRBD1 once TRBJ1-2 TRBV20-1 TGCAGTGCTGTAGACAGGGGGAACTATGGCTACACCTTC CSAVDRGNYGYTF
TRBD1 NA TRBJ2-5 TRBV9 TGTGCCAGCAGCGTTGGACAGGCCCAAGAGACCCAGTACTTC CASSVGQAQETQYF